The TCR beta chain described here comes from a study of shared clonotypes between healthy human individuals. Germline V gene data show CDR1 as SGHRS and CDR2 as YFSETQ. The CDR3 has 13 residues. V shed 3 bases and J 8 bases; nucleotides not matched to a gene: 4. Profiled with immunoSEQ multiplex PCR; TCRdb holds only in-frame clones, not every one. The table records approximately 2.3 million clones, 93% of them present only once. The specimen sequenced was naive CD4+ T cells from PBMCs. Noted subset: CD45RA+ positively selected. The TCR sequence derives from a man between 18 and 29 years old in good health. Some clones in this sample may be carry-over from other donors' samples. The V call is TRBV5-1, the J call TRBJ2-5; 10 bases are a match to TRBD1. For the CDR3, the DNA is TGCGCCAGCAGCTCCGGGACAGGGGAAACCCAGTACTTC. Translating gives CASSSGTGETQYF.